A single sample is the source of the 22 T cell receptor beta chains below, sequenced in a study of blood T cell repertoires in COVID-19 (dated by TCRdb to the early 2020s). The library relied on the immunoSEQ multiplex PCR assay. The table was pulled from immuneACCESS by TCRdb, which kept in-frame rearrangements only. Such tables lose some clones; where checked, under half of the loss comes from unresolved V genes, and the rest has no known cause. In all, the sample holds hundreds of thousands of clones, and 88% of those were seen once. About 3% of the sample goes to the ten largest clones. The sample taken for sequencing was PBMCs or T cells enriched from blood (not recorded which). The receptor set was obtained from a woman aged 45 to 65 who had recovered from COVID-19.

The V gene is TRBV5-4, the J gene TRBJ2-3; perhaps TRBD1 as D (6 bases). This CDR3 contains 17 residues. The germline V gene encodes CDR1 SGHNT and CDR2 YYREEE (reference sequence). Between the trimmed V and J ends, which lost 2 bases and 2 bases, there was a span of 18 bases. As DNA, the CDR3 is TGTGCCAGCAGCTTTGGGAGTGGGACACTCTTCACAGATACGCAGTATTTT. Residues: CASSFGSGTLFTDTQYF.

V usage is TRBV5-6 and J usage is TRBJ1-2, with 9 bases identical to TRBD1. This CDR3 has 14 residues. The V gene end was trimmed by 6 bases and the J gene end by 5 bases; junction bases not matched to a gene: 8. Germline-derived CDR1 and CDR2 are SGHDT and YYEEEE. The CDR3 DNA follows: TGTGCCAGCACCCTCCCGGGGACAGGGTATGGCTACACCTTC. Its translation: CASTLPGTGYGYTF.

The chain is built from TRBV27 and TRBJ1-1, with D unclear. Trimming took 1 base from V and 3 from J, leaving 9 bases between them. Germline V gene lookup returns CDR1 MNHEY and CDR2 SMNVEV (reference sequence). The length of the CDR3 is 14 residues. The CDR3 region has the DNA TGTGCCAGCAGTTTATTCCCAGAGGACACTGAAGCTTTCTTT. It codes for CASSLFPEDTEAFF.

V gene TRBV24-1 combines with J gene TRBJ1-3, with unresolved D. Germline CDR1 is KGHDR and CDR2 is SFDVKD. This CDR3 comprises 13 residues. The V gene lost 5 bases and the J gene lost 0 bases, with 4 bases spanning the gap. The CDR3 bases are TGTGCCACCAGTGCGGTCTCTGGAAACACCATATATTTT. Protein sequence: CATSAVSGNTIYF.

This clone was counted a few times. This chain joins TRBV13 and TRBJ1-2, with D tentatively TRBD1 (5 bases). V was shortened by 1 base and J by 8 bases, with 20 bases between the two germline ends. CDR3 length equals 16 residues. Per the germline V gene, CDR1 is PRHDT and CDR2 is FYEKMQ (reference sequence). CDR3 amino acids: CASSLVVGGYVGGYTF. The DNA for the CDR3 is TGTGCCAGCAGCTTAGTGGTGGGGGGGTATGTTGGAGGCTACACCTTC.

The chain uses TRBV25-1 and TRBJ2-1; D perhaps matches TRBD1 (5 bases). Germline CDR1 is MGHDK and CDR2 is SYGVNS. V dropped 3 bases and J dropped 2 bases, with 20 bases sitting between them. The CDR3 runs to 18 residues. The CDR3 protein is CASSELRTDSLPYNEQFF. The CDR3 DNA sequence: TGTGCCAGCAGTGAGTTGAGGACCGACAGCCTTCCCTACAATGAGCAGTTCTTC.

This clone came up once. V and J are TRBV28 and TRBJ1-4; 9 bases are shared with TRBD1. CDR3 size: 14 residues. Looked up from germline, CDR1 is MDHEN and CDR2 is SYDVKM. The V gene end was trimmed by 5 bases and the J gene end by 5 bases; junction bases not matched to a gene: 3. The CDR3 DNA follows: TGTGCCAGCAGTAAGGGACAGGGAAATGAAAAACTGTTTTTT. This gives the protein CASSKGQGNEKLFF.

The CDR3 bases are TGTGCCAGTAGTATCCCCAGACCGGGCTCTGGGGCCAACGTCCTGACTTTC. Its translation is CASSIPRPGSGANVLTF. The chain carries TRBV19 and TRBJ2-6; D uncertain. Trimming took off 3 bases at V and 0 bases at J, with 12 bases between the two ends. Germline CDR1 reads LNHDA; CDR2 reads SQIVND (reference sequence). The CDR3 is made up of 17 amino acids.

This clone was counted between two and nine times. CDR3 DNA sequence: TGCGCCAGCAGCCAAGATCCATCCGGGGGTGGGGCCAACGTCCTGACTTTC. Encoded protein: CASSQDPSGGGANVLTF. The chain recombines TRBV4-3 with TRBJ2-6; a weak D match, TRBD2 (6 bases). Between the trimmed V and J ends, which lost 0 bases and 3 bases, there was a span of 12 bases. The CDR3 runs to 17 residues. Germline assignment: CDR1 LGHNA and CDR2 YSLEER.

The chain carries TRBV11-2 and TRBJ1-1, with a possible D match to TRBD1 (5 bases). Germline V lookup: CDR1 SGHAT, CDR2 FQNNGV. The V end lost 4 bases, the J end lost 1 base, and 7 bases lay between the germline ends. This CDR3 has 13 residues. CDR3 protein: CASSSGGNTEAFF. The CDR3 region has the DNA TGTGCCAGCAGCTCCGGGGGGAACACTGAAGCTTTCTTT.

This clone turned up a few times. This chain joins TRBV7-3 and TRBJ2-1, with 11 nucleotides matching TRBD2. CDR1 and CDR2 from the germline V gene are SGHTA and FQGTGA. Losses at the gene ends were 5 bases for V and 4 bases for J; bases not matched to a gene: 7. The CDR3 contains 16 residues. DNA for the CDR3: TGTGCCAGCAGCCCGACTAGCGGGATGGGGTACAATGAGCAGTTCTTC. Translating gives CASSPTSGMGYNEQFF.

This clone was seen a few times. CDR3 nucleotide sequence: TGTGCCATCAGTGACTCAGGGTTCGCTGAAGCTTTCTTT. Its translation is CAISDSGFAEAFF. The rearrangement links TRBV10-3 to TRBJ1-1, with D possibly TRBD1 on 5 matching bases. Per the germline V gene, CDR1 is ENHRY and CDR2 is SYGVKD. The CDR3 length is 13 residues. The V and J ends lost 3 bases and 6 bases respectively, with 11 bases between them.

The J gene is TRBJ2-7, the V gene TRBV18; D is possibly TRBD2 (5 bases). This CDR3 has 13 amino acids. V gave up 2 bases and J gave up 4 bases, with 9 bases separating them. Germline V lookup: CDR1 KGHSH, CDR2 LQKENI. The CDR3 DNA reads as TGTGCCAGCTCACCAATGGGGAGATACGAGCAGTACTTC. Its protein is CASSPMGRYEQYF.

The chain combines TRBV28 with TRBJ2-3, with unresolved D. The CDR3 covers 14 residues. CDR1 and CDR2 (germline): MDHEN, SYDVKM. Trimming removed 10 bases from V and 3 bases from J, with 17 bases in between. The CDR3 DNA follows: TGTGCCACCCACCCTGGTGGTGAGACAGATACGCAGTATTTT. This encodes CATHPGGETDTQYF.

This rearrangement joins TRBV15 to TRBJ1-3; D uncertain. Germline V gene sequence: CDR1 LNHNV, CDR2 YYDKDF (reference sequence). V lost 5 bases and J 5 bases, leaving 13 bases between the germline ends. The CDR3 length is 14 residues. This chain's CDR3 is CATSPRQVRNTIYF. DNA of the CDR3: TGTGCCACCAGCCCTCGACAAGTAAGAAACACCATATATTTT. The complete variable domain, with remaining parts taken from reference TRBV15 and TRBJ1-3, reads DAMVIQNPRYQVTQFGKPVTLSCSQTLNHNVMYWYQQKSSQAPKLLFHYYDKDFNNEADTPDNFQSRRPNTSFCFLDIRSPGLGDTAMYLCATSPRQVRNTIYFGEGSWLTVV.

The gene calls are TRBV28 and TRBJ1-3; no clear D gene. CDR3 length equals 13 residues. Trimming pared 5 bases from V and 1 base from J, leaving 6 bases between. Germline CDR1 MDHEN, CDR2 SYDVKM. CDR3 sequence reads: CASSPLSGNTIYF. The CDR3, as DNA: TGTGCCAGCAGTCCCCTTTCTGGAAACACCATATATTTT. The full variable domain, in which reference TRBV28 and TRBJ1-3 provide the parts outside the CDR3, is DVKVTQSSRYLVKRTGEKVFLECVQDMDHENMFWYRQDPGLGLRLIYFSYDVKMKEKGDIPEGYSVSREKKERFSLILESASTNQTSMYLCASSPLSGNTIYFGEGSWLTVV.

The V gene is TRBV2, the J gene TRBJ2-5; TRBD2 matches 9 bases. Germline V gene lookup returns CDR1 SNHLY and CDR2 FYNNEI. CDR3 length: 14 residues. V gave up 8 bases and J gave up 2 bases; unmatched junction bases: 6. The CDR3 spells CASQTSGVQETQYF. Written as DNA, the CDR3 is TGTGCCAGCCAGACTAGCGGTGTGCAAGAGACCCAGTACTTC.

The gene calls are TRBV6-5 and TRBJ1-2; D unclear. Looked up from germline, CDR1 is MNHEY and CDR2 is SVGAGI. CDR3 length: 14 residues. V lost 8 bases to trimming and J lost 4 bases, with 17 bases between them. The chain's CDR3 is CASVPAGRSYGYTF. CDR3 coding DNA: TGTGCCAGCGTCCCGGCGGGCAGGAGCTATGGCTACACCTTC.

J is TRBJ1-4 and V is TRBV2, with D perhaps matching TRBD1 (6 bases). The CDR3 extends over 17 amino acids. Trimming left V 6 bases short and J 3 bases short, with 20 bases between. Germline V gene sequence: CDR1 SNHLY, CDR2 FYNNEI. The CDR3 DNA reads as TGTGCCAGCAGCGACGGCCTAGGGGGTGAAGCTAATGAAAAACTGTTTTTT. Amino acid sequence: CASSDGLGGEANEKLFF. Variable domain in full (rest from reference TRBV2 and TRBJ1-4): EPEVTQTPSHQVTQMGQEVILRCVPISNHLYFYWYRQILGQKVEFLVSFYNNEISEKSEIFDDQFSVERPDGSNFTLKIRSTKLEDSAMYFCASSDGLGGEANEKLFFGSGTQLSVL.

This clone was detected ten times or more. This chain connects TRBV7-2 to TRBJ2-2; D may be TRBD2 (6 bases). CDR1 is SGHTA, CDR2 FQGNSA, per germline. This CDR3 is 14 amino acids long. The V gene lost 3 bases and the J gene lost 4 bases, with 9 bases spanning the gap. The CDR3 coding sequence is TGTGCCAGCAGCTTGGGGGGAAGCACCGGGGAGCTGTTTTTT. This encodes CASSLGGSTGELFF. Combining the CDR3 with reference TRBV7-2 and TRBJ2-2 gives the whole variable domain GAGVSQSPSNKVTEKGKDVELRCDPISGHTALYWYRQSLGQGLEFLIYFQGNSAPDKSGLPSDRFSAERTGGSVSTLTIQRTQQEDSAVYLCASSLGGSTGELFFGEGSRLTVL.

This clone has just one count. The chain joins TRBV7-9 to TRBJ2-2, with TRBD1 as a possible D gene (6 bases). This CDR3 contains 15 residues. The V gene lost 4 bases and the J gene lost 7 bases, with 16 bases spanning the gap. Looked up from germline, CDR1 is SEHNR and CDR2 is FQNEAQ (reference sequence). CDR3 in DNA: TGTGCCAGCAGCTCGCCCACAGGGTACCACGGGGAGCTGTTTTTT. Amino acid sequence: CASSSPTGYHGELFF.

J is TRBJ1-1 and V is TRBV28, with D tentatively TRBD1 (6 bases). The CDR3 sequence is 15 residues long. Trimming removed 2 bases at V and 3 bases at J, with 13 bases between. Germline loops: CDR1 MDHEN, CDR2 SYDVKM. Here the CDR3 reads CASSLGRGGHTEAFF. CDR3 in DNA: TGTGCCAGCAGTTTAGGGAGGGGGGGGCACACTGAAGCTTTCTTT.